This entry is about one TCR beta chain. This CDR3 has 13 amino acids. Germline-derived CDR1 and CDR2 are SGHTA and FQGNSA. Trimming stripped 6 bases from V and 7 bases from J, with 13 bases between. The data originate from a study of OX40 agonist ivuxolimab in advanced cancers. Study-wide background: Approximately 41% of patients had received prior checkpoint inhibitor therapy. In three patients, partial responses were observed, one with hepatocellular carcinoma and two with cutaneous melanoma.

This table comes from immunoSEQ multiplex PCR, and its TCRdb copy is limited to in-frame clones, with some not included. This table holds some 69,000 clones, roughly 87% found once. The sample in question was CD4+ or CD8+ T cells sorted from blood, obtained in a trial of the OX40 agonist ivuxolimab. This clonotype originated in an adult with an advanced solid tumor such as melanoma, head and neck, liver or kidney cancer. The chain has TRBV7-2 and TRBJ2-1; no definite D call. CDR3 loop: CASRPSSVNEQFF. The CDR3 DNA is TGTGCCAGCAGACCGTCTAGTGTTAATGAGCAGTTCTTC.